This TCR beta chain was profiled in a study of T-cell reconstitution after alpha-beta-depleted transplantation in children. Germline values: CDR1 SGHTA, CDR2 FQGNSA. The V end lost 4 bases, the J end lost 9 bases, and 10 bases lay between the germline ends. The length of the CDR3 is 12 residues. Concerning this clonotype: Its antigen is currently unknown.

Unique molecular identifiers were incorporated into the prepared TCRbeta library. From the PCR reads, TCRdb called clonotypes with MiXCR, one entry per CDR3 protein. The data show about 78,000 distinct CDR3 sequences, with 13% to 15% seen just once and about 30% held by the top ten. Study results and caveats: T-cell numbers and diversity, one year after transplant, stemmed largely from T cells that were newly produced. Diversity of TCRbeta at day 60 was high in some patients, arising from surviving recipient T cells and thymic progenitors.

The clonotype originates from a male patient between 2 and 10 years old who had a stem cell transplant for acute lymphoblastic leukemia, so the T cells may come from the graft donor. The input for sequencing was PBMCs, mostly from graft donor cells, taken 180 days after TCRalphabeta/CD19-depleted stem cell transplant. The chain has TRBV7-2 and TRBJ1-5; D gene ambiguous. The DNA of the CDR3 is TGTGCCAGCAGCTCCAACGGACGGCCCCAGCATTTT. Protein sequence: CASSSNGRPQHF. The full variable domain, rest sourced from reference TRBV7-2 and TRBJ1-5, is GAGVSQSPSNKVTEKGKDVELRCDPISGHTALYWYRQSLGQGLEFLIYFQGNSAPDKSGLPSDRFSAERTGGSVSTLTIQRTQQEDSAVYLCASSSNGRPQHFGDGTRLSIL.